The rows below give T cell receptor beta chains drawn from one sample of a study of cytomegalovirus exposure and HLA in healthy donors. Assay: immunoSEQ multiplex PCR; the TCRdb copy retains only in-frame clones and omits some. The sample includes more than 120,000 clones, 80% of them seen just once. Sequencing input: PBMCs. All receptors come from a woman between 25 and 40 years old in good health and CMV-seronegative. CDR3s include the opening cysteine and the closing phenylalanine or tryptophan. A D gene is named only where the DNA matches it firmly. Size values are once, few and many counts, or a class for expanded clones, and some rows have none.

d_gene: -; abundance: -; j_gene: TRBJ2-2; v_gene: TRBV30; CDR3aa: CAWSFFFGQGANRGELFF; CDR3nt: -
d_gene: -; abundance: -; j_gene: TRBJ1-2; v_gene: TRBV2; CDR3aa: CASSEVVLSRANNYGYTF; CDR3nt: TGTGCCAGCAGTGAGGTGGTTTTGAGCAGGGCTAACAACTATGGCTACACCTTC
d_gene: TRBD2; abundance: -; j_gene: TRBJ2-3; v_gene: TRBV5-1; CDR3aa: CASSLGPLAGGTDTQYF; CDR3nt: TGCGCCAGCAGCTTGGGCCCCTTAGCGGGGGGCACAGATACGCAGTATTTT
d_gene: -; abundance: -; j_gene: TRBJ2-7; v_gene: TRBV30; CDR3aa: CAWSVVRSSYEQYF; CDR3nt: TGTGCCTGGAGTGTGGTTAGGAGCTCCTACGAGCAGTACTTC
d_gene: TRBD2; abundance: few; j_gene: TRBJ2-7; v_gene: TRBV30; CDR3aa: CAWSVDGGVDEQYF; CDR3nt: TGTGCCTGGAGTGTCGACGGGGGGGTCGACGAGCAGTACTTC
d_gene: TRBD2; abundance: -; j_gene: TRBJ2-7; v_gene: TRBV13; CDR3aa: CASRKGLAGTYEQYF; CDR3nt: TGTGCCAGCAGGAAGGGACTAGCGGGGACCTACGAGCAGTACTTC
d_gene: -; abundance: few; j_gene: TRBJ2-1; v_gene: TRBV13; CDR3aa: CASSLDLGLYNEQFF; CDR3nt: TGTGCCAGCAGCTTAGACCTGGGACTCTACAATGAGCAGTTCTTC
d_gene: TRBD1; abundance: few; j_gene: TRBJ2-5; v_gene: TRBV30; CDR3aa: CAWSGHSGGHQETQYF; CDR3nt: TGTGCCTGGAGTGGACATTCAGGGGGACACCAAGAGACCCAGTACTTC
d_gene: TRBD1; abundance: once; j_gene: TRBJ2-7; v_gene: TRBV2; CDR3aa: CASSPDRSSYEQYF; CDR3nt: TGTGCCAGCAGTCCGGACAGGAGCTCCTACGAGCAGTACTTC
d_gene: TRBD1; abundance: -; j_gene: TRBJ1-4; v_gene: TRBV10-3; CDR3aa: CAISSDRDEKLFF; CDR3nt: TGTGCCATCAGCTCGGACAGGGATGAAAAACTGTTTTTT
d_gene: TRBD2; abundance: -; j_gene: TRBJ2-1; v_gene: TRBV12-5; CDR3aa: CASGSGSGTGNEQFF; CDR3nt: TGTGCTAGTGGTTCGGGTAGCGGGACGGGCAATGAGCAGTTCTTC
d_gene: TRBD2; abundance: -; j_gene: TRBJ2-5; v_gene: TRBV5-1; CDR3aa: CASSSPTTGTRRETQYF; CDR3nt: TGCGCCAGCAGCTCCCCGACTACCGGGACTAGGAGAGAGACCCAGTACTTC
d_gene: TRBD1; abundance: -; j_gene: TRBJ2-1; v_gene: TRBV11-3; CDR3aa: CASSPKRPGQGLDEQFF; CDR3nt: TGTGCCAGCAGCCCAAAGCGACCGGGACAGGGTCTGGATGAGCAGTTCTTC
d_gene: TRBD1; abundance: -; j_gene: TRBJ2-1; v_gene: TRBV18; CDR3aa: CASSPRGTGISNEQFF; CDR3nt: TGTGCCAGCTCACCAAGAGGGACAGGGATATCCAATGAGCAGTTCTTC
d_gene: TRBD2; abundance: -; j_gene: TRBJ2-7; v_gene: TRBV7-6; CDR3aa: CASSLNMNGPGGILYEQYF; CDR3nt: TGTGCCAGCAGCTTGAACATGAACGGGCCGGGGGGGATCCTATACGAGCAGTACTTC
d_gene: -; abundance: -; j_gene: TRBJ1-1; v_gene: TRBV25-1; CDR3aa: CASSEWGGRDEAFF; CDR3nt: TGTGCCAGCAGTGAATGGGGCGGAAGGGATGAAGCTTTCTTT
d_gene: TRBD1; abundance: -; j_gene: TRBJ2-1; v_gene: TRBV27; CDR3aa: CASSYPGQGPNEQFF; CDR3nt: TGTGCCAGCAGTTACCCGGGACAGGGGCCCAATGAGCAGTTCTTC
d_gene: -; abundance: few; j_gene: TRBJ1-3; v_gene: TRBV10-3; CDR3aa: CAISELTWDIGVSGNTIYF; CDR3nt: TGTGCCATCAGCGAATTAACCTGGGACATCGGAGTCTCTGGAAACACCATATATTTT
d_gene: -; abundance: -; j_gene: TRBJ2-3; v_gene: TRBV13; CDR3aa: CATETDTQYF; CDR3nt: TGTGCTACGGAGACAGATACGCAGTATTTT
d_gene: TRBD1; abundance: once; j_gene: TRBJ2-1; v_gene: TRBV10-3; CDR3aa: CAISRPGTGEQFF; CDR3nt: TGTGCCATCAGTAGGCCAGGGACAGGCGAGCAGTTCTTC
d_gene: -; abundance: -; j_gene: TRBJ1-2; v_gene: TRBV29-1; CDR3aa: CSVDFGGDGYTF; CDR3nt: TGCAGCGTTGACTTCGGAGGGGATGGCTACACCTTC
d_gene: -; abundance: -; j_gene: TRBJ2-5; v_gene: TRBV7-2; CDR3aa: CASSLGGGSLETQYF; CDR3nt: TGTGCCAGCAGCTTAGGCGGCGGGTCCTTAGAGACCCAGTACTTC
d_gene: TRBD2; abundance: -; j_gene: TRBJ2-1; v_gene: TRBV7-8; CDR3aa: CASSPRTSGNEQFF; CDR3nt: TGTGCCAGCAGCCCGCGGACTAGTGGAAATGAGCAGTTCTTC
d_gene: TRBD1; abundance: -; j_gene: TRBJ1-2; v_gene: TRBV6-6; CDR3aa: CASNTGGLYDGYTF; CDR3nt: TGTGCCAGCAACACAGGGGGCCTCTACGATGGCTACACCTTC
d_gene: TRBD1; abundance: few; j_gene: TRBJ1-1; v_gene: TRBV6-1; CDR3aa: CASPRDSHTEAFF; CDR3nt: TGTGCCAGCCCAAGGGACAGTCACACTGAAGCTTTCTTT
d_gene: -; abundance: -; j_gene: TRBJ2-6; v_gene: TRBV30; CDR3aa: CAWSEESGANVLTF; CDR3nt: TGTGCCTGGAGTGAGGAGTCTGGGGCCAACGTCCTGACTTTC
d_gene: TRBD2; abundance: -; j_gene: TRBJ2-3; v_gene: TRBV28; CDR3aa: CASSLSGMGDTQYF; CDR3nt: TGTGCCAGCAGTTTGAGCGGGATGGGAGATACGCAGTATTTT
d_gene: -; abundance: -; j_gene: TRBJ1-2; v_gene: TRBV7-9; CDR3aa: CASSPSGGRYVGYTF; CDR3nt: TGTGCCAGCAGCCCGAGCGGGGGGCGATATGTCGGCTACACCTTC
d_gene: -; abundance: -; j_gene: TRBJ1-5; v_gene: TRBV5-4; CDR3aa: CASSPGPGSNQPQHF; CDR3nt: TGTGCCAGCAGCCCCGGACCGGGGAGCAATCAGCCCCAGCATTTT
d_gene: -; abundance: once; j_gene: TRBJ1-2; v_gene: TRBV2; CDR3aa: CASRSGVGYGYTF; CDR3nt: TGTGCCAGCAGGTCAGGGGTTGGCTATGGCTACACCTTC
d_gene: -; abundance: -; j_gene: TRBJ2-7; v_gene: TRBV2; CDR3aa: CASIGHHVSSYEQYF; CDR3nt: TGTGCCAGCATCGGACACCATGTGAGCTCCTACGAGCAGTACTTC
d_gene: TRBD1; abundance: -; j_gene: TRBJ1-2; v_gene: TRBV2; CDR3aa: CASSVLDRGTNYGYTF; CDR3nt: TGTGCCAGCAGCGTCCTGGACAGGGGAACTAACTATGGCTACACCTTC
d_gene: TRBD2; abundance: -; j_gene: TRBJ2-3; v_gene: TRBV29-1; CDR3aa: CSVVGAGTADTQYF; CDR3nt: TGCAGCGTTGTTGGAGCGGGGACTGCAGATACGCAGTATTTT
d_gene: TRBD2; abundance: -; j_gene: TRBJ2-5; v_gene: TRBV7-2; CDR3aa: CASTQLAGGGETQYF; CDR3nt: TGTGCCAGCACCCAACTAGCGGGGGGTGGAGAGACCCAGTACTTC
d_gene: -; abundance: -; j_gene: TRBJ2-3; v_gene: TRBV7-3; CDR3aa: CASSSGPTSSTDTQYF; CDR3nt: TGTGCCAGCAGCTCAGGCCCGACATCTAGCACAGATACGCAGTATTTT
d_gene: -; abundance: -; j_gene: TRBJ2-1; v_gene: TRBV28; CDR3aa: CASSLVGDLNEQFF; CDR3nt: TGTGCCAGCAGTTTGGTCGGGGATCTCAATGAGCAGTTCTTC
d_gene: -; abundance: -; j_gene: TRBJ2-7; v_gene: TRBV5-5; CDR3aa: CASSFGPSGEQYF; CDR3nt: TGTGCCAGCAGCTTTGGCCCCTCGGGGGAGCAGTACTTC
d_gene: TRBD2; abundance: few; j_gene: TRBJ2-1; v_gene: TRBV5-1; CDR3aa: CASSLLGSGRNYNEQFF; CDR3nt: TGCGCCAGCAGCTTGTTGGGTAGCGGGAGGAACTACAATGAGCAGTTCTTC
d_gene: TRBD1; abundance: -; j_gene: TRBJ1-2; v_gene: TRBV7-9; CDR3aa: CSSSRTSPQGVANYGYTF; CDR3nt: TGTTCCAGCAGCCGTACGTCCCCCCAGGGGGTGGCTAACTATGGCTACACCTTC
d_gene: -; abundance: -; j_gene: TRBJ2-1; v_gene: TRBV28; CDR3aa: CATTSNNEQFF; CDR3nt: TGTGCCACCACGAGTAACAATGAGCAGTTCTTC
d_gene: TRBD2; abundance: once; j_gene: TRBJ2-3; v_gene: TRBV7-2; CDR3aa: CASSLVGTSGTDTQYF; CDR3nt: TGTGCCAGCAGCTTAGTAGGGACTAGCGGCACAGATACGCAGTATTTT
d_gene: TRBD2; abundance: -; j_gene: TRBJ2-5; v_gene: TRBV28; CDR3aa: CASSSPLLAGVQETQYF; CDR3nt: TGTGCCAGCAGTTCCCCCCTTCTAGCGGGAGTTCAAGAGACCCAGTACTTC
d_gene: -; abundance: -; j_gene: TRBJ1-3; v_gene: TRBV11-2; CDR3aa: CASSMRAVLGNTIYF; CDR3nt: TGTGCCAGCAGCATGAGGGCGGTTTTGGGAAACACCATATATTTT
d_gene: TRBD2; abundance: -; j_gene: TRBJ2-7; v_gene: TRBV6-1; CDR3aa: CASSETYLPGGNYEQYF; CDR3nt: TGTGCCAGCAGTGAAACGTACTTACCGGGAGGAAACTACGAGCAGTACTTC
d_gene: TRBD1; abundance: -; j_gene: TRBJ1-1; v_gene: TRBV11-3; CDR3aa: CASSSTGVDEAFF; CDR3nt: TGTGCCAGCAGCTCGACAGGGGTTGATGAAGCTTTCTTT
d_gene: TRBD2; abundance: -; j_gene: TRBJ2-1; v_gene: TRBV11-2; CDR3aa: CASTLGGTSFSNEQFF; CDR3nt: TGTGCCAGCACCTTAGGGGGGACTAGCTTTTCCAATGAGCAGTTCTTC
d_gene: TRBD1; abundance: -; j_gene: TRBJ1-6; v_gene: TRBV27; CDR3aa: CASSLGTGMVSPLHF; CDR3nt: TGTGCCAGCAGTTTAGGGACAGGGATGGTCTCGCCCCTCCACTTT
d_gene: TRBD1; abundance: few; j_gene: TRBJ2-1; v_gene: TRBV2; CDR3aa: CASTRDSEQFF; CDR3nt: TGTGCCAGCACCCGGGACAGTGAGCAGTTCTTC
d_gene: -; abundance: -; j_gene: TRBJ1-1; v_gene: TRBV5-1; CDR3aa: CASSFRDTVKNTEAFF; CDR3nt: TGCGCCAGCAGCTTTAGGGACACCGTAAAGAACACTGAAGCTTTCTTT
d_gene: -; abundance: -; j_gene: TRBJ1-1; v_gene: TRBV7-2; CDR3aa: CASSLASADTEAFF; CDR3nt: TGTGCCAGCAGCTTAGCTTCCGCAGACACTGAAGCTTTCTTT
d_gene: TRBD1; abundance: few; j_gene: TRBJ1-1; v_gene: TRBV5-1; CDR3aa: CASSPRTGDTEAFF; CDR3nt: TGCGCCAGCAGCCCTCGGACAGGGGACACTGAAGCTTTCTTT
d_gene: TRBD1; abundance: -; j_gene: TRBJ2-1; v_gene: TRBV28; CDR3aa: CASKRGQANNEQFF; CDR3nt: TGTGCCAGTAAAAGAGGACAGGCCAACAATGAGCAGTTCTTC
d_gene: TRBD1; abundance: once; j_gene: TRBJ1-1; v_gene: TRBV19; CDR3aa: CASSMGQGGTEAFF; CDR3nt: TGTGCCAGTAGTATGGGACAGGGGGGCACTGAAGCTTTCTTT
d_gene: -; abundance: -; j_gene: TRBJ2-3; v_gene: TRBV6-6; CDR3aa: CASSPTASQGTDTQYF; CDR3nt: TGTGCCAGCAGCCCGACAGCCAGCCAGGGCACAGATACGCAGTATTTT
d_gene: -; abundance: -; j_gene: TRBJ1-2; v_gene: TRBV9; CDR3aa: CASSGASGTNYGYTF; CDR3nt: TGTGCCAGCAGCGGGGCCTCGGGGACTAACTATGGCTACACCTTC
d_gene: TRBD2; abundance: -; j_gene: TRBJ2-1; v_gene: TRBV7-2; CDR3aa: CASSLLTSGRGEQFF; CDR3nt: TGTGCCAGCAGCTTATTGACTAGCGGGAGGGGCGAGCAGTTCTTC
d_gene: TRBD1; abundance: few; j_gene: TRBJ2-7; v_gene: TRBV12-5; CDR3aa: CASGSDRGNYEQYF; CDR3nt: TGTGCTAGTGGTTCGGACAGGGGGAACTACGAGCAGTACTTC